This passage covers 18 T cell receptor beta chains from one sample sequenced in a study of blood T cell repertoires in COVID-19. Sequencing used immunoSEQ multiplex PCR; TCRdb keeps in-frame clones, though not all of them. Among around 160,000 clones listed, around 75% were seen once. Specimen: peripheral blood. Source of these receptors: a woman aged 80 or over with acute or convalescent COVID-19.

The V call is TRBV4-1, the J call TRBJ2-3; D is perhaps TRBD1 (6 bases). V shed 2 bases and J shed 5 bases, with 17 bases lying between them. CDR1 MGHRA and CDR2 YSYEKL come from the germline V gene. The CDR3 length is 16 residues. CDR3 nucleotides: TGCGCCAGCAGCCAATACACAGGGTCTGGAGGAGATACGCAGTATTTT. This gives the protein CASSQYTGSGGDTQYF.

This clone came up once. V usage is TRBV28 and J usage is TRBJ2-2; 7 bases map to TRBD1. Germline-derived CDR1 and CDR2 are MDHEN and SYDVKM. Trimming removed 7 bases from V and 7 bases from J; junction bases left unmatched: 9. The CDR3 loop spans 14 amino acids. The CDR3 here is CASTKTGVVGELFF. The DNA of the CDR3 is TGTGCCAGCACCAAAACAGGGGTAGTCGGGGAGCTGTTTTTT.

The chain joins TRBV9 to TRBJ2-1, with 7 bases lining up with TRBD1. CDR1 and CDR2 (germline): SGDLS, YYNGEE. The CDR3 totals 13 residues. J was trimmed by 6 bases and V by 2 bases; bases with no gene match: 2. The CDR3 spells CASSVTGVNEQFF. CDR3 nucleotide sequence: TGTGCCAGCAGCGTCACAGGGGTCAATGAGCAGTTCTTC.

The rearrangement joins TRBV9 to TRBJ2-7, with 12 bases lining up with TRBD2. Germline CDR1 is SGDLS and CDR2 is YYNGEE. The CDR3 covers 14 residues. Trimming at V came to 4 bases and at J to 4 bases, leaving 3 bases not matched to a gene. The CDR3 region is CASSTTSGSYEQYF. The CDR3 bases are TGTGCCAGCAGCACGACTAGCGGGAGTTACGAGCAGTACTTC.

The V gene is TRBV5-1, the J gene TRBJ2-5, with 9 bases fitting TRBD2. V lost 4 bases and J lost 1; bases outside the gene matches: 11. This CDR3 comprises 17 residues. The V gene's germline CDR1 is SGHRS and CDR2 YFSETQ. DNA for the CDR3: TGCGCCAGCAGCCCCCCCGGAGGTAGCGGGGGCCAAGAGACCCAGTACTTC. It yields the protein CASSPPGGSGGQETQYF.

The chain carries TRBV5-1 and TRBJ1-4, with D unresolved. Per germline, CDR1 SGHRS and CDR2 YFSETQ. With 5 bases removed from V and 6 bases from J, the gap between germline ends came to 17 bases. This CDR3 is 15 amino acids long. The chain's CDR3 is CASSPGISRYEKLFF. CDR3 DNA: TGCGCCAGCAGTCCGGGGATCAGTCGTTATGAAAAACTGTTTTTT.

As concerns this clone: This sample includes further DNA sequences coding for the same CDR3. This rearrangement joins TRBV20-1 to TRBJ1-1; D call uncertain. The ends were cut back, 3 bases at V and 0 bases at J, with 11 bases in the middle. This CDR3 spans 14 amino acids. Germline assignment: CDR1 DFQATT and CDR2 SNEGSKA (reference sequence). The CDR3 DNA follows: TGCAGTGCTAGTAGCGGCCTCATGAACACTGAAGCTTTCTTT. Residues: CSASSGLMNTEAFF.

The J gene is TRBJ2-6, the V gene TRBV11-2; D call uncertain. Germline-derived CDR1 and CDR2 are SGHAT and FQNNGV. The length of the CDR3 is 18 residues. Trimming left V 5 bases short and J 0 bases short, with 17 bases between. This CDR3 is CASSPRSRSFSGANVLTF. The CDR3 DNA is TGTGCCAGCAGCCCCCGGAGTAGGAGTTTCTCTGGGGCCAACGTCCTGACTTTC.

The sample holds a few counts of this clone. The V gene is TRBV5-1, the J gene TRBJ1-6; D possibly corresponds to TRBD1 (5 bases). The CDR3 is 14 residues long. Trimming took 0 bases from V and 10 from J, leaving 11 bases between them. The germline gives CDR1 SGHRS, CDR2 YFSETQ. The CDR3 bases are TGCGCCAGCAGCTTGGCTACAGGTGGATCACCCCTCCACTTT. Encoded protein: CASSLATGGSPLHF.

This clone showed up just a few times. The chain uses TRBV7-9 and TRBJ2-1; TRBD2 matches at 15 bases. Looked up from germline, CDR1 is SEHNR and CDR2 is FQNEAQ (reference sequence). V lost 1 base and J lost 6; bases outside the gene matches: 10. The CDR3 sequence is 19 residues long. The CDR3 DNA is TGTGCCAGCAGCTTAGGTGCTTGGACTAGCGGGAGGGCCTCCAATGAGCAGTTCTTC. The encoded protein is CASSLGAWTSGRASNEQFF. Filled out from reference TRBV7-9 and TRBJ2-1, the complete variable domain reads DTGVSQNPRHKITKRGQNVTFRCDPISEHNRLYWYRQTLGQGPEFLTYFQNEAQLEKSRLLSDRFSAERPKGSFSTLEIQRTEQGDSAMYLCASSLGAWTSGRASNEQFFGPGTRLTVL.

The V gene is TRBV3-1 (or the pseudogene TRBV3-2), the J gene TRBJ2-7, with 7 bases lining up with TRBD1. Germline CDR1 LGHDT, CDR2 YNNKEL (reference sequence). This CDR3 is built from 14 residues. Trimming cost V 4 bases and J 1 base; bases outside gene matches: 4. The CDR3 DNA is TGTGCCAGCAGCCTTTCGACAGGGTCCTACGAGCAGTACTTC. It encodes CASSLSTGSYEQYF.

In DNA, the CDR3 is TGTGCCAGCAGCACAACGACTAGCGGGAGAGTCGATGAGCAGTTCTTC. Encoded protein: CASSTTTSGRVDEQFF. The chain has TRBV6-6 and TRBJ2-1; 12 positions agree with TRBD2. The V gene's germline CDR1 is MNHNY and CDR2 SVGAGI (reference sequence). CDR3 length: 16 residues. V lost 6 bases, J lost 8 bases, and 11 bases stayed unmatched.

The chain is built from TRBV5-1 and TRBJ2-7; 7 bases fit TRBD1. Looked up from germline, CDR1 is SGHRS and CDR2 is YFSETQ. The J segment lost 4 bases and the V segment lost 6 bases, leaving 10 bases of the junction unmatched. The CDR3 covers 14 residues. The CDR3 protein is CASNNQGVLYEQYF. The CDR3, as DNA: TGCGCCAGCAACAACCAGGGGGTATTATACGAGCAGTACTTC.

The chain uses TRBV6-5 and TRBJ2-7; possible D gene TRBD2, 6 bases. The CDR3 length is 14 residues. V was pared by 2 bases and J by 4 bases, with 12 bases between. Germline V gene lookup returns CDR1 MNHEY and CDR2 SVGAGI. This CDR3 reads CASSYGTPGYEQYF. CDR3 in DNA: TGTGCCAGCAGTTACGGGACTCCAGGATACGAGCAGTACTTC.

The chain carries TRBV2 and TRBJ1-1; D remains unclear. Trimming shortened V by 6 bases and J by 2 bases, and 16 bases separated the two germline ends. The CDR3 runs to 15 residues. Germline assignment: CDR1 SNHLY and CDR2 FYNNEI. The DNA for the CDR3 is TGTGCCAGCAGATTAACTGGGCAAGCCAACACTGAAGCTTTCTTT. Its protein is CASRLTGQANTEAFF.

This clone was recorded once. The chain employs TRBV5-1 and TRBJ1-4; D is unclear. The germline V gene has CDR1 SGHRS and CDR2 YFSETQ. The CDR3 runs to 15 residues. Trimming shortened V by 1 base and J by 7 bases, and 14 bases separated the two germline ends. DNA of the CDR3: TGCGCCAGCAGCTTGATGTCCGCGTCGTTTGAAAAACTGTTTTTT. It is translated as CASSLMSASFEKLFF. Using reference TRBV5-1 and TRBJ1-4 for the parts outside the CDR3, the full variable domain is KAGVTQTPRYLIKTRGQQVTLSCSPISGHRSVSWYQQTPGQGLQFLFEYFSETQRNKGNFPGRFSGRQFSNSRSEMNVSTLELGDSALYLCASSLMSASFEKLFFGSGTQLSVL.

V is TRBV7-9 and J is TRBJ2-2, with D possibly being TRBD1 (5 bases). Germline V lookup: CDR1 SEHNR, CDR2 FQNEAQ (reference sequence). This CDR3 is 14 amino acids long. Trimming pared 4 bases from V and 2 bases from J, leaving 8 bases between. This CDR3 is CASSYDSNTGELFF. The CDR3 nucleotides read TGTGCCAGCAGCTACGACAGTAACACCGGGGAGCTGTTTTTT.

The gene calls are TRBV18 and TRBJ1-1, with a tentative D call TRBD1 (6 bases). Trimming removed 6 bases at V and 1 base at J, with 9 bases between. Germline CDR1 KGHSH, CDR2 LQKENI. This CDR3 has 13 residues. The chain's CDR3 is CASSGTQNTEAFF. Here the CDR3 DNA reads TGTGCCAGCTCGGGGACACAGAACACTGAAGCTTTCTTT.